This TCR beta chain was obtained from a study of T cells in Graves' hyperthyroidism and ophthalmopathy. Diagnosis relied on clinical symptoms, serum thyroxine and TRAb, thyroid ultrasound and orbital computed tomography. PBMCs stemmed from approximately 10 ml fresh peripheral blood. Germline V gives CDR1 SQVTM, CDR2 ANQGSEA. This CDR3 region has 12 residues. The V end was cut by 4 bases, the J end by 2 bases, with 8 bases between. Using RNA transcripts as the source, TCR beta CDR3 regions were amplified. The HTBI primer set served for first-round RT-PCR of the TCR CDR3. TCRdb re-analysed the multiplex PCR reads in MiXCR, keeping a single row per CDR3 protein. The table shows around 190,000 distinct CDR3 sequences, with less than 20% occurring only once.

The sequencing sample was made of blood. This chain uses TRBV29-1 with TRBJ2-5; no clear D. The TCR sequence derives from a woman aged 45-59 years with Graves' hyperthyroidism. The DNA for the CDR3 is TGCAGCGTTGCGGTGGGGCAAGAGACCCAGTACTTC. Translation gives CSVAVGQETQYF. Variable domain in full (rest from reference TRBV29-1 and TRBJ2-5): SAVISQKPSRDICQRGTSLTIQCQVDSQVTMMFWYRQQPGQSLTLIATANQGSEATYESGFVIDKFPISRPNLTFSTLTVSNMSPEDSSIYLCSVAVGQETQYFGPGTRLLVL.